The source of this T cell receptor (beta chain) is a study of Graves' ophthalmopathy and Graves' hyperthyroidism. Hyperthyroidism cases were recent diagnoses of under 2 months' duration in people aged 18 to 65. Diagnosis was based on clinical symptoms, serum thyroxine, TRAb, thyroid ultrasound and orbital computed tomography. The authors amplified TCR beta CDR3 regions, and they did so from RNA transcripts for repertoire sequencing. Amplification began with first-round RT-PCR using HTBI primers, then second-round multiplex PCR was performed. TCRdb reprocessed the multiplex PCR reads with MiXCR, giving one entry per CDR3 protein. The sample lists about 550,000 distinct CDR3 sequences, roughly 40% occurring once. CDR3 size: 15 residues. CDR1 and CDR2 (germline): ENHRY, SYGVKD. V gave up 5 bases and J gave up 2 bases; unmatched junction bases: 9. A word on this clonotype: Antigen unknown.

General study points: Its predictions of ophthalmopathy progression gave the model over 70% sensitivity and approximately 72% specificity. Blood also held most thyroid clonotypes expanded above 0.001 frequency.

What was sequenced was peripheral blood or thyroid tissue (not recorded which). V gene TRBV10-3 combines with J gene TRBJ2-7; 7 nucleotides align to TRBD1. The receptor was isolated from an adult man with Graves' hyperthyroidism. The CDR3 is CAISSPGTEPYEQYF. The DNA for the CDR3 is TGTGCCATCAGTAGCCCCGGGACAGAGCCCTACGAGCAGTACTTC.